This passage covers 3 T cell receptor beta chains from one sample sequenced in a study of patients and donors after allogeneic stem cell transplantation. TCRdb passed the RT-PCR reads through MiXCR, listing each CDR3 protein once. The table lists about a million distinct CDR3 sequences, about a sixth of them singletons. The sample was blood, either unsorted or a sorted T cell fraction (not recorded which). These receptors came from a human donor who was either an allogeneic HSCT recipient or a stem cell or donor lymphocyte infusion donor (not recorded which). It is not recorded whose cells these are; they may come from a transplant donor.

The chain combines TRBV6-2 or TRBV6-3 with TRBJ2-3; D might be TRBD1 (5 bases). The length of the CDR3 is 16 residues. The germline V gene encodes CDR1 MNHEY and CDR2 SVGEGT. Trimming left V 5 bases short and J 1 base short, with 16 bases between. CDR3 nucleotides: TGTGCCAGCAGTCCCTCCCGCAGGGTTGGCACAGATACGCAGTATTTT. It translates to CASSPSRRVGTDTQYF.

The CDR3 reads CASSISVGSESSYNSPLHF. The CDR3, as DNA: TGTGCCAGCAGTATATCGGTTGGGTCAGAGAGCTCCTATAATTCACCCCTCCACTTT. The V call is TRBV12-3 or TRBV12-4, the J call TRBJ1-6, with D uncertain. The CDR3 is 19 amino acids. V gave up 5 bases and J gave up 0 bases, with 20 bases separating them.

The chain links TRBV4-1 to TRBJ1-5; maybe TRBD1 (6 bases). Trimming left V 1 base short and J 7 bases short, with 14 bases between. The CDR3 spans 15 residues. Germline V gives CDR1 MGHRA, CDR2 YSYEKL. CDR3 loop: CASSQGTGFRQPQHF. CDR3 DNA: TGCGCCAGCAGCCAAGGAACAGGGTTCAGACAGCCCCAGCATTTT.